Listed here are 4 T cell receptor beta chains from one sample, sequenced in a study of identical twins. TCRdb reprocessed the 5' RACE reads with MiXCR, giving one entry per CDR3 protein. The sample has some 600,000 distinct CDR3 sequences, 7% to 7.5% seen once. The same sample was also studied in work on yellow fever vaccine responses in identical twins.

The sample comprised PBMCs. The receptors originated from a woman aged 18-35 years in good health.

The chain combines TRBV5-1 with TRBJ1-2; TRBD1 agrees at 12 bases. Per the germline V gene, CDR1 is SGHRS and CDR2 is YFSETQ. Losses at the gene ends were 3 bases for V and 4 bases for J; bases not matched to a gene: 10. The CDR3 runs to 17 residues. The CDR3 DNA reads as TGCGCCAGCAGCTCCCCTGGGACAGGGGGCACTGGCTATGGCTACACCTTC. Protein sequence: CASSSPGTGGTGYGYTF.

The J gene is TRBJ1-6, the V gene TRBV20-1; 9 positions agree with TRBD1. Germline trimming cut 4 bases from V and 7 bases from J; bases unmatched to any gene: 11. The CDR3 has 16 amino acids. CDR1 and CDR2 (germline): DFQATT, SNEGSKA (reference sequence). This chain's CDR3 is CSATRDQTGGNSPLHF. The CDR3 nucleotides read TGCAGTGCTACCCGAGACCAGACAGGGGGAAATTCACCCCTCCACTTT.

The V call is TRBV10-3, the J call TRBJ2-3; 11 bases match TRBD2. Losses at the gene ends were 0 bases for V and 5 bases for J; bases not matched to a gene: 4. CDR1 is ENHRY, CDR2 SYGVKD, per germline. This CDR3 is 16 amino acids long. The DNA of the CDR3 is TGTGCCATCAGTGAGTCTCCTAGCGGGAGGATAGATACGCAGTATTTT. It translates to CAISESPSGRIDTQYF.

The genes are TRBV29-1 and TRBJ2-3; 14 nucleotides agree with TRBD2. CDR1 and CDR2 from the germline V gene are SQVTM and ANQGSEA. V gave up 6 bases and J gave up 4 bases; unmatched junction bases: 6. This CDR3 is built from 15 residues. In DNA, the CDR3 is TGCAGCGTAGTTGGGACTAGCGGGAGCGCAGATACGCAGTATTTT. Amino acid sequence: CSVVGTSGSADTQYF.